This T cell receptor beta chain is from a study of shared clonotypes between healthy human individuals. Concerning this clone: What it recognizes is unknown.

Assay: immunoSEQ multiplex PCR; the TCRdb copy retains only in-frame clones and omits some. The sample holds some 2,500,000 clones, more than 85% seen once. CDR3 length: 16 residues. Germline V gene sequence: CDR1 KGHSH, CDR2 LQKENI. The trim removed 2 bases at V and 4 bases at J, leaving 10 bases unmatched. General study points: Shared across a few donors were roughly 5.3% of the naive CD4 clonotypes.

Donors were healthy HIV-negative adults without recently reported acute infections or vaccinations. The material sequenced was naive CD4+ T cells from PBMCs. Noted subset: CD45RA+ positively selected. This chain connects TRBV18 to TRBJ1-1; 7 nucleotides line up with TRBD1. The source is a man aged 18 to 30 in good health. Some clones in this sample may be carry-over from other donors' samples. Here the CDR3 DNA reads TGTGCCAGCTCACCAATTAAACAGGGGTACGGCACTGAAGCTTTCTTT. Translated, it gives CASSPIKQGYGTEAFF.